Presented here are 23 T cell receptor beta chains from one specimen sequenced in a study of PD-L1 blockade in urothelial cancer. Repertoires were generated with immunoSEQ multiplex PCR, while TCRdb's copy carries only in-frame clones and drops some. The sample has tens of thousands of clones, 90% seen once. The sample's time point: pretreatment peripheral blood. Sequences were derived from PBMCs, sampled around atezolizumab (anti-PD-L1) treatment. All receptors come from a man in his 60s with urothelial cancer.

The rearrangement uses TRBV18 and TRBJ2-1; 10 bases are a match to TRBD1. Trimming took 1 base from V and 2 from J; bases not matched to a gene: 2. This CDR3 region has 16 residues. Germline values: CDR1 KGHSH, CDR2 LQKENI. CDR3 residues: CASSPLGTGAYNEQFF. CDR3 sequence (DNA): TGTGCCAGCTCACCACTTGGGACAGGGGCCTACAATGAGCAGTTCTTC.

The CDR3 here is CASSQVSGVYGYTF. Here the CDR3 DNA reads TGTGCCAGCAGCCAAGTATCCGGAGTCTATGGCTACACCTTC. The chain uses TRBV14 and TRBJ1-2, with D hard to call. The ends were cut back, 1 base at V and 4 bases at J, with 10 bases in the middle. Germline CDR1 and CDR2: SGHDN and FVKESK. The CDR3 runs to 14 residues.

This clone was picked up one time. The chain couples TRBV5-1 to TRBJ2-3; D remains ambiguous. This CDR3 is built from 16 residues. The V gene's germline CDR1 is SGHRS and CDR2 YFSETQ. V dropped 4 bases and J dropped 2 bases, with 17 bases sitting between them. The CDR3 here is CASSLPGSTSTDTQYF. DNA of the CDR3: TGCGCCAGCAGCCTACCAGGATCGACGTCCACAGATACGCAGTATTTT.

The chain couples TRBV29-1 to TRBJ1-2; 9 positions match TRBD1. J gave up 8 bases and V 7 bases, and 8 bases lay outside the gene matches. Germline V gene lookup returns CDR1 SQVTM and CDR2 ANQGSEA. The CDR3 contains 12 residues. CDR3 bases: TGCAGCGGTAGCAAGGACAGGGGAGGCTACACCTTC. Amino acids: CSGSKDRGGYTF.

This chain links TRBV29-1 with TRBJ2-7; 9 bases are a match to TRBD2. CDR1 and CDR2 from the germline V gene are SQVTM and ANQGSEA. The length of the CDR3 is 14 residues. J lost 2 bases, V lost 6 bases, and 8 bases had no gene match. CDR3 loop: CSVRGGAKTYEQYF. The CDR3 DNA reads as TGCAGCGTACGCGGGGGGGCCAAGACCTACGAGCAGTACTTC.

The CDR3 protein is CASSLGLAGGPRSYGELFF. The CDR3 nucleotides read TGTGCCAGCAGCTTAGGACTAGCGGGAGGGCCTCGATCATACGGGGAGCTGTTTTTT. The chain is built from TRBV7-2 and TRBJ2-2; 14 positions match TRBD2. V lost 1 base to trimming and J lost 7 bases; unmatched junction nucleotides: 11. Germline V gene data show CDR1 as SGHTA and CDR2 as FQGNSA. The CDR3 has 19 amino acids.

This clone was seen once. This chain uses TRBV19 with TRBJ2-1, with 8 bases lining up with TRBD2. The junction had 13 bases not matched to a gene; V was cut back by 7 bases and J by 5 bases. This CDR3 spans 16 amino acids. Germline-derived CDR1 and CDR2 are LNHDA and SQIVND (reference sequence). The CDR3 DNA sequence: TGTGCCAGTACCTTTGGTGGGACTAGGGCGAACAATGAGCAGTTCTTC. Residues: CASTFGGTRANNEQFF.

In its sample, this clone was seen once. The chain has TRBV4-1 and TRBJ2-5; 9 nucleotides agree with TRBD2. Germline V gene lookup returns CDR1 MGHRA and CDR2 YSYEKL. Unmatched junction bases numbered 7, after V lost 1 base and J lost 7 bases. The CDR3 is made up of 15 amino acids. The CDR3 nucleotides are TGCGCCAGCAGCCAAGTTGGCGGGAGGGCCGGGACCCAGTACTTC. Its protein product is CASSQVGGRAGTQYF.

The chain employs TRBV7-2 and TRBJ1-1, with unresolved D. The CDR3 runs 13 residues. Trimming removed 7 bases at V and 6 bases at J, with 15 bases between. Germline V gene lookup returns CDR1 SGHTA and CDR2 FQGNSA. CDR3 amino acids: CASISGGVSEAFF. The CDR3 DNA sequence: TGTGCCAGCATCTCAGGCGGGGTATCTGAAGCTTTCTTT.

The chain joins TRBV28 to TRBJ2-7; 8 positions match TRBD1. The junction had 6 bases not matched to a gene; V was cut back by 5 bases and J by 6 bases. CDR1 and CDR2 (germline): MDHEN, SYDVKM. The CDR3 runs to 13 residues. This CDR3 is CASSLSGTGEQYF. CDR3 sequence (DNA): TGTGCCAGCAGTCTATCCGGGACAGGCGAGCAGTACTTC.

This chain connects TRBV4-3 to TRBJ2-3; the match to TRBD1 covers 10 bases. Trimming took 3 bases from V and 1 from J; bases not matched to a gene: 1. This CDR3 has 15 amino acids. CDR1 LGHNA and CDR2 YSLEER come from the germline V gene. The CDR3 spells CASSQDRGGTDTQYF. The DNA for the CDR3 is TGCGCCAGCAGCCAGGACAGGGGGGGCACAGATACGCAGTATTTT.

The CDR3 region is CASSLLQHSGANVLTF. CDR3 nucleotide sequence: TGTGCCAGCAGCTTGCTCCAACACTCTGGGGCCAACGTCCTGACTTTC. The genes are TRBV5-4 and TRBJ2-6; D call uncertain. The V end lost 1 base, the J end lost 0 bases, and 8 bases lay between the germline ends. The length of the CDR3 is 16 residues. Germline V lookup: CDR1 SGHNT, CDR2 YYREEE (reference sequence).

CDR3 in DNA: TGTGCCAGCAGCCCCAGAGTGGGGGGGCTCGCCACAGATACGCAGTATTTT. This codes for CASSPRVGGLATDTQYF. The V and J genes are TRBV5-4 and TRBJ2-3; D might be TRBD2 (7 bases). Germline V gene data show CDR1 as SGHNT and CDR2 as YYREEE (reference sequence). Trimming removed 4 bases at V and 2 bases at J, with 20 bases between. This CDR3 is 17 amino acids long.

The chain has TRBV5-1 and TRBJ1-4; D uncertain. The CDR3 is made up of 15 amino acids. V lost 0 bases and J lost 8, with 14 bases in between. The germline V gene encodes CDR1 SGHRS and CDR2 YFSETQ. The CDR3 DNA sequence: TGCGCCAGCAGCTTGGCGGGCTCTCAGCGGGAAAAACTGTTTTTT. Its protein product is CASSLAGSQREKLFF.

The gene calls are TRBV7-8 and TRBJ1-1; D is undetermined. Between the trimmed V and J ends, which lost 1 base and 1 base, there was a span of 13 bases. Germline V gene lookup returns CDR1 SGHVS and CDR2 FQNEAQ. This CDR3 has 16 amino acids. The CDR3 nucleotides read TGTGCCAGCAGCTTAGGAAGTCTAAATCGGAACACTGAAGCTTTCTTT. This gives the protein CASSLGSLNRNTEAFF.

This chain links TRBV5-1 with TRBJ2-1; 9 nucleotides align to TRBD2. Germline V gives CDR1 SGHRS, CDR2 YFSETQ. The V and J ends lost 4 bases and 3 bases, in that order; junction bases with no gene match: 5. The CDR3 has 15 amino acids. The CDR3 DNA is TGCGCCAGCAGCCTTGCGGGAGGGATCTACAATGAGCAGTTCTTC. Its translation: CASSLAGGIYNEQFF.

The chain uses TRBV7-9 and TRBJ2-7; 10 bases are a match to TRBD1. The V and J ends lost 6 bases and 5 bases, in that order; junction bases with no gene match: 4. This CDR3 is 13 amino acids long. The V gene's germline CDR1 is SEHNR and CDR2 FQNEAQ (reference sequence). The CDR3 sequence is CASSLTGGNEQYF. The DNA for the CDR3 is TGTGCCAGCAGTTTGACAGGGGGCAACGAGCAGTACTTC.

The chain employs TRBV7-9 and TRBJ2-1; 11 bases map to TRBD2. CDR1 and CDR2 from the germline V gene are SEHNR and FQNEAQ (reference sequence). Trimming at V came to 4 bases and at J to 6 bases, leaving 8 bases not matched to a gene. CDR3 size: 16 residues. DNA of the CDR3: TGTGCCAGCAGCTCCCCGACTAGCGGGACGACCAATGAGCAGTTCTTC. The encoded protein is CASSSPTSGTTNEQFF.

This rearrangement joins TRBV6-6 to TRBJ1-2, with 7 bases aligning to TRBD1. This CDR3 comprises 15 residues. J lost 6 bases, V lost 5 bases, and 12 bases had no gene match. Germline CDR1 and CDR2: MNHNY and SVGAGI (reference sequence). The CDR3 sequence is CASSQTTGLTDGYTF. The CDR3 nucleotides are TGTGCCAGCAGTCAGACGACAGGGTTGACGGATGGCTACACCTTC.

This chain uses TRBV19 with TRBJ1-4; 8 bases map to TRBD1. This CDR3 comprises 15 residues. CDR1 is LNHDA and CDR2 is SQIVND in the germline V gene (reference sequence). After removal of 6 bases from V and 7 bases from J, the junction contained 10 bases not matched to a gene. The CDR3, as DNA: TGTGCCAGTAGGATACTCCAGGGGGCTGTTGAAAAACTGTTTTTT. It yields the protein CASRILQGAVEKLFF.

The CDR3 loop is CASSSDMMNTEAFF. For the CDR3, the DNA is TGTGCCAGCAGCTCCGACATGATGAACACTGAAGCTTTCTTT. This chain joins TRBV5-4 and TRBJ1-1; the D is unclear. Trimming left V 3 bases short and J 0 bases short, with 9 bases between. The CDR3 has 14 amino acids. Germline V gives CDR1 SGHNT, CDR2 YYREEE (reference sequence).

The chain employs TRBV10-2 and TRBJ2-3; D unresolved. Trimming left V 2 bases short and J 0 bases short, with 18 bases between. The CDR3 has 18 residues. Per the germline V gene, CDR1 is WSHSY and CDR2 is SAAADI. The CDR3 reads CASSEPPSFFTSTDTQYF. The CDR3 bases are TGCGCCAGCAGTGAGCCGCCCTCTTTTTTTACTAGCACAGATACGCAGTATTTT.

The count of this clone is one. The chain is built from TRBV5-1 and TRBJ2-5, with no clear D. Trimming shortened V by 0 bases and J by 1 base, and 10 bases separated the two germline ends. Germline lookup yields CDR1 SGHRS and CDR2 YFSETQ. The CDR3 length is 15 residues. CDR3 region: CASSLGALGQETQYF. In nucleotides, the CDR3 is TGCGCCAGCAGCTTGGGGGCGCTGGGCCAAGAGACCCAGTACTTC.